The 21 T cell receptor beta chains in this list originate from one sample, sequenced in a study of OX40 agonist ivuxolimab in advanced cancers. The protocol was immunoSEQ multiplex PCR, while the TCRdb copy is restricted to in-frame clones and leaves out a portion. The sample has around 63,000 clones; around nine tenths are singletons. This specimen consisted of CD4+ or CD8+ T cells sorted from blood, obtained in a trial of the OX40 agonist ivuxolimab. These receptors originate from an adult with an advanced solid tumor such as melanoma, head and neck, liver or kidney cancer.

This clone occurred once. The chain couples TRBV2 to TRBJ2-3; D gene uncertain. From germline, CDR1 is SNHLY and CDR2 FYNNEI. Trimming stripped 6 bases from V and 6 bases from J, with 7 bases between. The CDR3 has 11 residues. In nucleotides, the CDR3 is TGTGCCAGCAGGTTGCTGGATACGCAGTATTTT. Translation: CASRLLDTQYF.

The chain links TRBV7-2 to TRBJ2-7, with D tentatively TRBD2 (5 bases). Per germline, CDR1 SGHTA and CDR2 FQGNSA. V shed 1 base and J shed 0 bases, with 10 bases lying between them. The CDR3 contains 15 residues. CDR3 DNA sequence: TGTGCCAGCAGCTTAGGGTCCACTAGCTCCTACGAGCAGTACTTC. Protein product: CASSLGSTSSYEQYF.

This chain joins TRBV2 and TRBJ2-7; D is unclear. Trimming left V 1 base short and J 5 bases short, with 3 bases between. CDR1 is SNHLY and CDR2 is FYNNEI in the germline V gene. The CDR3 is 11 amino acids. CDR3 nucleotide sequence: TGTGCCAGCAGTGAAGGAAACGAGCAGTACTTC. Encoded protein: CASSEGNEQYF.

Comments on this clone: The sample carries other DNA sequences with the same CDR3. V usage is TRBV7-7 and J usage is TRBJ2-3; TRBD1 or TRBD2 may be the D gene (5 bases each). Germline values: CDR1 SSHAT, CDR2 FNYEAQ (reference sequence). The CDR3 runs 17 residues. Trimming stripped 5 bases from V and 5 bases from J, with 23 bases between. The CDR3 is CASSQNPRGAIIDTQYF. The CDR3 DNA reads TGTGCCAGCAGCCAAAACCCCAGAGGGGCCATAATAGATACGCAGTATTTT.

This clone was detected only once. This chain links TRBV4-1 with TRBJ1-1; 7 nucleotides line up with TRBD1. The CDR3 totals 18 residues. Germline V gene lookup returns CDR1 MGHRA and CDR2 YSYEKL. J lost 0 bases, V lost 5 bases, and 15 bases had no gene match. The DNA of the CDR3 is TGCGCCAGCAGCGGACGACAGGGCTCCGATCGGATGAACACTGAAGCTTTCTTT. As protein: CASSGRQGSDRMNTEAFF.

CDR3 in amino acids: CASSPQTGSVPKNIQYF. CDR3 in DNA: TGTGCCAGCAGCCCCCAGACAGGGTCGGTTCCCAAAAACATTCAGTACTTC. The V call is TRBV7-9, the J call TRBJ2-4; 7 bases align to TRBD1. The V gene's germline CDR1 is SEHNR and CDR2 FQNEAQ (reference sequence). The CDR3 extends over 17 amino acids. V dropped 5 bases and J dropped 2; count of bases not matched to a gene: 12.

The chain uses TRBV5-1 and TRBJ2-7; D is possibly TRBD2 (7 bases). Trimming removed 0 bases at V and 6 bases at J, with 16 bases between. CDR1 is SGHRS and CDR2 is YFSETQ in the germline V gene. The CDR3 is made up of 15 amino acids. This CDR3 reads CASSLAGGREAEQYF. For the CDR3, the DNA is TGCGCCAGCAGCTTGGCGGGGGGCAGGGAAGCCGAGCAGTACTTC.

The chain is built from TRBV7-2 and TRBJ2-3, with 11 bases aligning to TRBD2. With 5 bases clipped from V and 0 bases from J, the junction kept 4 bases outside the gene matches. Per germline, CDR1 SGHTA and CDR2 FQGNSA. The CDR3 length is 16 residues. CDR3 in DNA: TGTGCCAGCAGCCCTAGACTAGCGGGAAGCACAGATACGCAGTATTTT. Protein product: CASSPRLAGSTDTQYF. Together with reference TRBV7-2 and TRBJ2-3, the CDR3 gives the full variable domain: GAGVSQSPSNKVTEKGKDVELRCDPISGHTALYWYRQSLGQGLEFLIYFQGNSAPDKSGLPSDRFSAERTGGSVSTLTIQRTQQEDSAVYLCASSPRLAGSTDTQYFGPGTRLTVL.

CDR3 protein: CASSPTGLSGANVLTF. The CDR3 nucleotides read TGTGCCAGCAGCCCTACAGGGTTATCTGGGGCCAACGTCCTGACTTTC. This chain connects TRBV7-2 to TRBJ2-6, with D possibly matching TRBD1 (6 bases). Germline values: CDR1 SGHTA, CDR2 FQGNSA. There are 16 residues in the CDR3. Trimming took off 5 bases at V and 1 base at J, with 12 bases between the two ends.

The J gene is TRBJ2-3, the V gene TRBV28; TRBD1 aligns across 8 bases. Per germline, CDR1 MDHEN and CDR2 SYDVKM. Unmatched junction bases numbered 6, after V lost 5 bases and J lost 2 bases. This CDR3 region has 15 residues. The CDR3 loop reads CASSSQGADTDTQYF. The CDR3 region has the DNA TGTGCCAGCAGTAGTCAGGGGGCAGACACAGATACGCAGTATTTT.

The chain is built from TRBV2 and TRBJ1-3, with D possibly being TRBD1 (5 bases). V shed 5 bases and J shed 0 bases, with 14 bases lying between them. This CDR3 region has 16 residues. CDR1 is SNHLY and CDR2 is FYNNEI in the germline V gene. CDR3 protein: CASSPMGTFSGNTIYF. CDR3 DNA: TGTGCCAGCAGTCCCATGGGGACCTTCTCTGGAAACACCATATATTTT.

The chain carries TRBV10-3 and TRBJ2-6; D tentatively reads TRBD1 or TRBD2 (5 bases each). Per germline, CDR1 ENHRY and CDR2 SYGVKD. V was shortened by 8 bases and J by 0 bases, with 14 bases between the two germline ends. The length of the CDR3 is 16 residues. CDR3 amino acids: CAIGVGARSGANVLTF. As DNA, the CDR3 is TGTGCCATCGGGGTCGGGGCGCGCTCTGGGGCCAACGTCCTGACTTTC.

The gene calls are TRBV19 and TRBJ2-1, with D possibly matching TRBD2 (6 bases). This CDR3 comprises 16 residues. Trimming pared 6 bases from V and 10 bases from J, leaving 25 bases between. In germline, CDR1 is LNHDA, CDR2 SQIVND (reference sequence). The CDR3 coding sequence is TGTGCCAGTAGCCCCGGAGGTTTAGCGGACCCCAGGGAGCAGTTCTTC. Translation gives CASSPGGLADPREQFF.

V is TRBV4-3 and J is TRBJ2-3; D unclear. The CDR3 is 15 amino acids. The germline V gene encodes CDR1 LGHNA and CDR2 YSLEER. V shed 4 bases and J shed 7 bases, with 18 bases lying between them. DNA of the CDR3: TGCGCCAGCAGCCCCTCGTGGGCGGCCCCAAATACGCAGTATTTT. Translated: CASSPSWAAPNTQYF.

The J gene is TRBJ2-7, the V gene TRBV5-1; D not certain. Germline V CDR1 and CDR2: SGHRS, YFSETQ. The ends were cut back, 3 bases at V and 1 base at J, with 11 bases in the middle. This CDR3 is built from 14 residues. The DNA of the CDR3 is TGCGCCAGCAGCTCCCTCGGCGGATCCTACGAGCAGTACTTC. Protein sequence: CASSSLGGSYEQYF.

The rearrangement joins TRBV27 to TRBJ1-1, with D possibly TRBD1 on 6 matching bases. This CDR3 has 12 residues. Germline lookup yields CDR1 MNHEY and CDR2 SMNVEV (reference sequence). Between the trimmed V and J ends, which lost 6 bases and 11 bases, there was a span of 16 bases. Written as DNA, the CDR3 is TGTGCCAGCAGCCCCGGGGGCAGGGCGGCTTTCTTT. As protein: CASSPGGRAAFF.

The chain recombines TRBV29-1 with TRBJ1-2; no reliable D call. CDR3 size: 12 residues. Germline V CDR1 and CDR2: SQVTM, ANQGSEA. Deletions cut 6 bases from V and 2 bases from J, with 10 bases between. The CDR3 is CSVPTQNYGYTF. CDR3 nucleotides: TGCAGCGTCCCCACACAGAACTATGGCTACACCTTC.

The CDR3 region is CASSSAGGGTGELFF. CDR3 DNA sequence: TGCGCCAGCAGCTCCGCGGGAGGAGGGACCGGGGAGCTGTTTTTT. The rearrangement links TRBV4-3 to TRBJ2-2; 8 nucleotides align to TRBD2. This CDR3 is built from 15 residues. V shed 5 bases and J 5 bases; nucleotides not matched to a gene: 7. Germline V gene lookup returns CDR1 LGHNA and CDR2 YSLEER.

The CDR3 DNA follows: TGCGCCAGCAGTCCGGGTGCTATGAACACCGGGGAGCTGTTTTTT. It yields the protein CASSPGAMNTGELFF. The chain links TRBV5-1 to TRBJ2-2; D gene ambiguous. CDR1 is SGHRS and CDR2 is YFSETQ in the germline V gene. The CDR3 length is 15 residues. Trimming removed 5 bases from V and 1 base from J, with 12 bases in between.

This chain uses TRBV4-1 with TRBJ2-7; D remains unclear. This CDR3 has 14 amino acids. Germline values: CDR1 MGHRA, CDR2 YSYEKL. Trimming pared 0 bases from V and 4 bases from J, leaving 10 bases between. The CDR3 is CASSQDSKAYEQYF. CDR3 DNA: TGCGCCAGCAGCCAAGACAGTAAGGCTTACGAGCAGTACTTC.

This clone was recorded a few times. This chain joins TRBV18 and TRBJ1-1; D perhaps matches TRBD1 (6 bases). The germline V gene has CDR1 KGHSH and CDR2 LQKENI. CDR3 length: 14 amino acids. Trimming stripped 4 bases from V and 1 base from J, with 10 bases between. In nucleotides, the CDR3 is TGTGCCAGCTCACTTTGGACAGAGAACACTGAAGCTTTCTTT. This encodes CASSLWTENTEAFF.